Shown below are 3 T cell receptor beta chains from a single sample sequenced in a study of regulatory and conventional T cells in RAG deficiency. Profiled with immunoSEQ multiplex PCR; TCRdb holds only in-frame clones, not every one. The repertoire has around 30,000 clones, approximately 90% of them found once; the top ten carry approximately 5.6%. Another study also made use of these data, one on regulatory T cells. Per that study: The PCR used 52 TRBV and 13 TRBJ primers.

Sequencing was done on a sample of CD8+ T cells sorted from blood. All receptors come from a human donor in good health.

The chain has TRBV11-3 and TRBJ1-1, with D hard to call. The V and J ends lost 0 bases and 1 base respectively, with 9 bases between them. Germline-derived CDR1 and CDR2 are SGHNT and YENEEA. This CDR3 has 15 amino acids. CDR3 protein: CASSLDVRTNTEAFF. In DNA, the CDR3 is TGTGCCAGCAGCTTAGATGTCAGGACGAACACTGAAGCTTTCTTT.

The V call is TRBV27, the J call TRBJ2-1, with D possibly TRBD2 on 6 matching bases. Germline loops: CDR1 MNHEY, CDR2 SMNVEV (reference sequence). The CDR3 is 15 amino acids. The ends were cut back, 1 base at V and 6 bases at J, with 13 bases in the middle. The CDR3 DNA sequence: TGTGCCAGCAGTTTATGGGGGACTTCCCTCAATGAGCAGTTCTTC. Its protein product is CASSLWGTSLNEQFF.

V gene TRBV13 combines with J gene TRBJ2-5; D remains ambiguous. Germline V lookup: CDR1 PRHDT, CDR2 FYEKMQ (reference sequence). The length of the CDR3 is 16 residues. The V gene lost 5 bases and the J gene lost 3 bases, with 19 bases spanning the gap. The CDR3 loop is CASSPNPGSQKETQYF. DNA for the CDR3: TGTGCCAGCAGCCCAAATCCGGGCTCGCAGAAAGAGACCCAGTACTTC.